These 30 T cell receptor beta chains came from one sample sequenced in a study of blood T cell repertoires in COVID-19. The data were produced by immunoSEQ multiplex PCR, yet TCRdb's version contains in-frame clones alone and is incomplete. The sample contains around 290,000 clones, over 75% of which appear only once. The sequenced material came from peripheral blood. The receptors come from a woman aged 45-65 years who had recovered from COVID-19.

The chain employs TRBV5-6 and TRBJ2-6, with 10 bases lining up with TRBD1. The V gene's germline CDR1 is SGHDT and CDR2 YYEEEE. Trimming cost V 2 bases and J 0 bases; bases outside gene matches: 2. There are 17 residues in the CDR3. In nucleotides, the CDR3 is TGTGCCAGCAGCTTCGGGACAGGGGCCTCTGGGGCCAACGTCCTGACTTTC. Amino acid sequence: CASSFGTGASGANVLTF.

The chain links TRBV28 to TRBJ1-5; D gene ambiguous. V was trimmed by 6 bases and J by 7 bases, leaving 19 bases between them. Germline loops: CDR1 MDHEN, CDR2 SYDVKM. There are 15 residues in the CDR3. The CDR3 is CASRLALAGNQPQHF. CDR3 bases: TGTGCCAGCAGACTTGCCTTGGCCGGGAACCAGCCCCAGCATTTT.

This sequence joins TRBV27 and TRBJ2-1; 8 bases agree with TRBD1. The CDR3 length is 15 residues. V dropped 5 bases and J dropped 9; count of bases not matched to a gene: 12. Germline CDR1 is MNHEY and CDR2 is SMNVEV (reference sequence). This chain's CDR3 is CASSPQTGVNGEQFF. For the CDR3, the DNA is TGTGCCAGCAGTCCCCAGACAGGGGTGAATGGTGAGCAGTTCTTC.

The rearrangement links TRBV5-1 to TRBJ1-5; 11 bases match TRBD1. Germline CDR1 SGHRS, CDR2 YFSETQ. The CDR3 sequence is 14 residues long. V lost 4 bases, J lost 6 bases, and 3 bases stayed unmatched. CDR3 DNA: TGCGCCAGCAGCGACGGGACAGGGGGTCAGCCCCAGCATTTT. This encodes CASSDGTGGQPQHF.

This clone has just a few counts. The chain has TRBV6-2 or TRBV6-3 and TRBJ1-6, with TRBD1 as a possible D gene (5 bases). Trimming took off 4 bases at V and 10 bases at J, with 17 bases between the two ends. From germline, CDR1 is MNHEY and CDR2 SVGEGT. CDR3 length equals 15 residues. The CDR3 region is CASSWSRAGNSPLHF. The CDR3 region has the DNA TGTGCCAGCAGTTGGTCCAGGGCAGGGAACTCACCCCTCCACTTT.

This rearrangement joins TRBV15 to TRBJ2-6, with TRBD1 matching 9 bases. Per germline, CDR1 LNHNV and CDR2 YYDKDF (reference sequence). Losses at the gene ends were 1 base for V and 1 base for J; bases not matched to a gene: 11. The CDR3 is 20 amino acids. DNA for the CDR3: TGTGCCACCAGCAGAGGTGTGGCGGGACAGGGAAGGTCTGGGGCCAACGTCCTGACTTTC. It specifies CATSRGVAGQGRSGANVLTF.

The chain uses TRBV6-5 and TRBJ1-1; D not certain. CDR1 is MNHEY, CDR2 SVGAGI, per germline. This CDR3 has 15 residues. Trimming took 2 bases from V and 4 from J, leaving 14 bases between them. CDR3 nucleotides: TGTGCCAGCAGTTACCAGAGGGTTCAGTTCACTGAAGCTTTCTTT. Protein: CASSYQRVQFTEAFF.

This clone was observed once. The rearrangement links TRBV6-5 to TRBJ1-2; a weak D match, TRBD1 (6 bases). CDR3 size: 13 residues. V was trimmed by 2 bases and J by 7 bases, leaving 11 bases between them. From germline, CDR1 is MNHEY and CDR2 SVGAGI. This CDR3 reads CASSYDRLRGYTF. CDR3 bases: TGTGCCAGCAGTTACGACAGGCTCCGTGGCTACACCTTC.

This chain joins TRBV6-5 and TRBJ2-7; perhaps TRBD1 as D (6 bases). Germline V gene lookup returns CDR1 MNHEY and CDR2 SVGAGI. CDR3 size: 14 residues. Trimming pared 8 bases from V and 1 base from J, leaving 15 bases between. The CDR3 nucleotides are TGTGCCAGCTCGAGGGGACAAAAATCCTACGAGCAGTACTTC. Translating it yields CASSRGQKSYEQYF.

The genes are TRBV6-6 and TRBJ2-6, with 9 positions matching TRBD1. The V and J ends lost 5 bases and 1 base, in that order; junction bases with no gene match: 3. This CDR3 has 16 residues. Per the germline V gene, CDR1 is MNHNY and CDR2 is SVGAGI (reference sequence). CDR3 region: CASSATGGSGANVLTF. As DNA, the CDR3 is TGTGCCAGCAGTGCGACAGGGGGGTCTGGGGCCAACGTCCTGACTTTC.

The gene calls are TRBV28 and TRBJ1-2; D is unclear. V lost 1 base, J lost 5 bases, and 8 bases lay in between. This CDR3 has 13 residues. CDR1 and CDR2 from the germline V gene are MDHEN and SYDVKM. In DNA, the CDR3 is TGTGCCAGCAGTTTATTCACGCGGTATGGCTACACCTTC. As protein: CASSLFTRYGYTF.

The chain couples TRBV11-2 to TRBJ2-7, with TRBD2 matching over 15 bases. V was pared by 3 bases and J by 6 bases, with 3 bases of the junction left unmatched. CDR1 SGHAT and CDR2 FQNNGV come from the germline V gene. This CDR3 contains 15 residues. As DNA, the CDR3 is TGTGCCAGCAGCTTCTCGGGACTAGCGGGAGGCGAGCAGTACTTC. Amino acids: CASSFSGLAGGEQYF. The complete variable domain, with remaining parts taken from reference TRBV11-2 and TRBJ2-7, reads EAGVAQSPRYKIIEKRQSVAFWCNPISGHATLYWYQQILGQGPKLLIQFQNNGVVDDSQLPKDRFSAERLKGVDSTLKIQPAKLEDSAVYLCASSFSGLAGGEQYFGPGTRLTVT.

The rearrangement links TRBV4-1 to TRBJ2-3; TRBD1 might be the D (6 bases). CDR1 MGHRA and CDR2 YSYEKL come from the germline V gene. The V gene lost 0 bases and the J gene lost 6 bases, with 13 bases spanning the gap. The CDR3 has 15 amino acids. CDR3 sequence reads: CASSQDSRGLDTQYF. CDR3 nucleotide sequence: TGCGCCAGCAGCCAAGATTCTAGGGGGTTGGATACGCAGTATTTT.

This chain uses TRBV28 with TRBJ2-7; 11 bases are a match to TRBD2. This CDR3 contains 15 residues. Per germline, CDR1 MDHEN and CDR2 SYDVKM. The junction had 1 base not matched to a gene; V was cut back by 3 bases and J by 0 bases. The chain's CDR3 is CASSLTSGVSYEQYF. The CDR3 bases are TGTGCCAGCAGTTTGACTAGCGGGGTCTCCTACGAGCAGTACTTC.

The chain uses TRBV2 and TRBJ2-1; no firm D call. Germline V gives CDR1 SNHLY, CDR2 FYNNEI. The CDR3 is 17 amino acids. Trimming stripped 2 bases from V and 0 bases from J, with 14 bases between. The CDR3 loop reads CASSESGRTTSYNEQFF. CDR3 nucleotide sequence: TGTGCCAGCAGTGAATCGGGTCGAACAACCTCCTACAATGAGCAGTTCTTC.

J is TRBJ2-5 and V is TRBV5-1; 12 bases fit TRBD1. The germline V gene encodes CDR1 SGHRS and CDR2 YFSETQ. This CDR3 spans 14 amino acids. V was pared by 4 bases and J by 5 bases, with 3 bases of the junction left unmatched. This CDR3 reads CASSTGTGGETQYF. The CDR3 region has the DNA TGCGCCAGCAGCACAGGGACAGGGGGCGAGACCCAGTACTTC.

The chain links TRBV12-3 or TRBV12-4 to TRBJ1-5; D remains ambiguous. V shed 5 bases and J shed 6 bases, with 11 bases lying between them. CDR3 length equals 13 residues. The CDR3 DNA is TGTGCCAGCAGTCCAAGCTTGAGTCAGCCCCAGCATTTT. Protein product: CASSPSLSQPQHF.

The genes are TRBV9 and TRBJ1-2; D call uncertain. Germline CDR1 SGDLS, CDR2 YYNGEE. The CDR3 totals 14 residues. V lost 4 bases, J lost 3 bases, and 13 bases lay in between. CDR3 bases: TGTGCCAGCAGCATCACGACCGGGGACTATGGCTACACCTTC. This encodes CASSITTGDYGYTF.

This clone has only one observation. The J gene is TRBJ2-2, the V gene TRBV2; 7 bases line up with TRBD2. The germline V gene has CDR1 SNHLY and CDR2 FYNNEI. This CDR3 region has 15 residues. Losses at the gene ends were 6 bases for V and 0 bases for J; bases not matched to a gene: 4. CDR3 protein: CASRVGTTNTGELFF. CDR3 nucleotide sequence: TGTGCCAGCAGGGTCGGGACTACGAACACCGGGGAGCTGTTTTTT.

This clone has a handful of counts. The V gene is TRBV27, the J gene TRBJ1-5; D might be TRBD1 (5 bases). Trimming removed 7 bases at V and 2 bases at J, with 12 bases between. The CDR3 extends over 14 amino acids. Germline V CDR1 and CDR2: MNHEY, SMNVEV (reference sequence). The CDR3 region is CASKLGGGNQPQHF. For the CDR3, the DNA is TGTGCCAGCAAGCTCGGGGGTGGCAATCAGCCCCAGCATTTT.

The CDR3 DNA sequence: TGCGCCAGCAGCCAAGTTATTACAGGCCTCTCTGGAAACACCATATATTTT. It yields the protein CASSQVITGLSGNTIYF. The rearrangement uses TRBV4-1 and TRBJ1-3, with a weak D call TRBD1 (5 bases). V was shortened by 1 base and J by 0 bases, with 13 bases between the two germline ends. Germline CDR1 reads MGHRA; CDR2 reads YSYEKL. This CDR3 is 17 amino acids long.

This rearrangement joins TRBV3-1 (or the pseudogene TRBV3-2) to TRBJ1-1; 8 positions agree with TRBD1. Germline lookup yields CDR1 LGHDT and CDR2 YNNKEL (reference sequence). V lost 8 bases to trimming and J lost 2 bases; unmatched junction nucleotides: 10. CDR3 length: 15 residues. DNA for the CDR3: TGTGCCAGCGTGACTACAGGGGGAGTCAACACTGAAGCTTTCTTT. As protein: CASVTTGGVNTEAFF.

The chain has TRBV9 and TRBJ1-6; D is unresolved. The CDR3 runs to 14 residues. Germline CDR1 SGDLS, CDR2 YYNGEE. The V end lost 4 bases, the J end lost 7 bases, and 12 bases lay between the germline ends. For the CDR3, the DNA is TGTGCCAGCAGCCCCGACACTCGAAATTCACCCCTCCACTTT. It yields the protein CASSPDTRNSPLHF.

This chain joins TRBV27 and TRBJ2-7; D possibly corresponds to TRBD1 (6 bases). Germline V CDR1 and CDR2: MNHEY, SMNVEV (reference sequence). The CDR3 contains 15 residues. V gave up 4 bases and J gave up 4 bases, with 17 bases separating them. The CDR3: CASSWQGSSPYEQYF. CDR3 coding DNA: TGTGCCAGCAGTTGGCAGGGGTCATCCCCTTACGAGCAGTACTTC.

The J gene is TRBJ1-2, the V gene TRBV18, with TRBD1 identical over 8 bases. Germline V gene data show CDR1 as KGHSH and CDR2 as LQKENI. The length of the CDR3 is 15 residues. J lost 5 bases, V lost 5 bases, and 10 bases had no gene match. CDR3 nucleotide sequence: TGTGCCAGCTCATCACGGACAGGGAGCAATTATGGCTACACCTTC. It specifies CASSSRTGSNYGYTF.

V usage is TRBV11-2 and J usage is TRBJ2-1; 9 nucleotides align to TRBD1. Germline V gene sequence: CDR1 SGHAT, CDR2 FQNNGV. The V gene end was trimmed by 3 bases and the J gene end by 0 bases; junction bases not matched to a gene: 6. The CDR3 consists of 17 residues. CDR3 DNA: TGTGCCAGCAGCTTCACAGGGGGCCCGAGCTCCTACAATGAGCAGTTCTTC. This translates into CASSFTGGPSSYNEQFF.

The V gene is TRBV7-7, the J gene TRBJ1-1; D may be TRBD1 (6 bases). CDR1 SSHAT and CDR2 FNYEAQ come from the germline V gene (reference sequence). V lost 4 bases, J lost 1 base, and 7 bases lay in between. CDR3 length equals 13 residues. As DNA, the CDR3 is TGTGCCAGCAGCTCGGACAGGAACACTGAAGCTTTCTTT. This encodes CASSSDRNTEAFF. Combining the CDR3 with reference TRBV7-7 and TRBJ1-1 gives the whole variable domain GAGVSQSPRYKVTKRGQDVTLRCDPISSHATLYWYQQALGQGPEFLTYFNYEAQPDKSGLPSDRFSAERPEGSISTLTIQRTEQRDSAMYRCASSSDRNTEAFFGQGTRLTVV.

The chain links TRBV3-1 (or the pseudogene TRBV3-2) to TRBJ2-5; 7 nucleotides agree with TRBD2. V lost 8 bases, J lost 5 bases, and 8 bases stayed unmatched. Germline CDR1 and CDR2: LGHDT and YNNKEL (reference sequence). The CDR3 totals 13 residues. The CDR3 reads CASRGGPGETQYF. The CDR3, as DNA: TGTGCCAGCCGGGGAGGGCCCGGGGAGACCCAGTACTTC.

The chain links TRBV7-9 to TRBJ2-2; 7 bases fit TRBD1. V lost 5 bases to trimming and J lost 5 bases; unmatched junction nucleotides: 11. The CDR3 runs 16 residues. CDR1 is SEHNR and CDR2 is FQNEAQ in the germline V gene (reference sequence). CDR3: CASSSLRQGNTGELFF. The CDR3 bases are TGTGCCAGCAGCAGCCTAAGACAGGGTAATACCGGGGAGCTGTTTTTT.

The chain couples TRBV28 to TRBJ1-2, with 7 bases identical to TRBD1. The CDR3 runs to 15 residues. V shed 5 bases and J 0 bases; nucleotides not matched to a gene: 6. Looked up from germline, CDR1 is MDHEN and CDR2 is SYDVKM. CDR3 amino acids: CASSSPGTANYGYTF. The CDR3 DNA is TGTGCCAGCAGTAGTCCCGGGACAGCTAACTATGGCTACACCTTC.